A selection of T cell receptor beta chains follows, all from one sample in a study of T cells expressing NK-cell markers. TCRdb re-analyzed the 5' RACE reads; it lists each CDR3 protein once, without DNA. This sample lists 350,000 to 400,000 distinct CDR3 sequences; its ten largest clones have approximately 11%. Sequenced input: blood T cells: a sorted CD56 or NKG2C T cell subset, CD4+ or CD8+ T cells, or bulk PBMC T cells (not recorded which). All receptors derive from a woman between 50 and 59 years old in good health. Both conserved end residues are part of each CDR3.

J gene: TRBJ2-3; V gene: TRBV7-9; CDR3 protein: CASGWASTDTQYF
J gene: TRBJ2-2; V gene: TRBV5-6; CDR3 protein: CASSSLAGRHTGELFF
J gene: TRBJ1-5; V gene: TRBV12-3/TRBV12-4; CDR3 protein: CASSFGNRADSQPQHF
J gene: TRBJ2-7; V gene: TRBV7-6; CDR3 protein: CASSLGSPSGSIPRTYEQYF
J gene: TRBJ2-3; V gene: TRBV5-1; CDR3 protein: CASSLQAGGITDTQYF
J gene: TRBJ2-3; V gene: TRBV12-3/TRBV12-4; CDR3 protein: CASSSWGGATDTQYF
J gene: TRBJ1-2; V gene: TRBV30; CDR3 protein: CAGPGQNYGYTF
J gene: TRBJ2-1; V gene: TRBV15; CDR3 protein: CATSRDLAGAGGGEQFF
J gene: TRBJ2-3; V gene: TRBV24-1; CDR3 protein: CATSDQREVGDTQYF
J gene: TRBJ2-5; V gene: TRBV14; CDR3 protein: CASSPRDRGMIQYF
J gene: TRBJ2-1; V gene: TRBV10-3; CDR3 protein: CAIGLAGDNEQFF
J gene: TRBJ2-1; V gene: TRBV12-3/TRBV12-4; CDR3 protein: CASSLGGLKYNEQFF
J gene: TRBJ2-2; V gene: TRBV7-9; CDR3 protein: CASSLFPTTTGELFF
J gene: TRBJ1-1; V gene: TRBV12-3/TRBV12-4; CDR3 protein: CASSLLGTGGTEAFF